The 17 T cell receptor beta chains below were found in one sample sequenced in a study of T cell repertoires in cytomegalovirus infection. TCRdb reanalysed the reads using MiXCR and keeps one entry per CDR3 protein. The sample shows tens of thousands of distinct CDR3 sequences, 4% of them seen only once. Material: PBMCs. These receptors originate from a human donor in good health (CMV status not recorded). Some clones in this sample may be carry-over from other donors' samples.

This clonotype was counted many times. The genes are TRBV12-3 or TRBV12-4 and TRBJ1-2, with TRBD1 identical over 9 bases. The CDR3 is made up of 13 amino acids. After removal of 3 bases from V and 8 bases from J, the junction contained 4 bases not matched to a gene. The CDR3 reads CASSLTGGYGYTF. CDR3 sequence (DNA): TGTGCCAGCAGTTTGACAGGGGGTTACGGCTACACCTTC.

The DNA of the CDR3 is TGTGCCAGCAGCTCACCTAGCGGGGGCACCACTAGCACAGATACGCAGTATTTT. Translation: CASSSPSGGTTSTDTQYF. The V gene is TRBV7-2, the J gene TRBJ2-3, with 10 nucleotides matching TRBD2. Germline V gene data show CDR1 as SGHTA and CDR2 as FQGNSA. With V trimmed by 4 bases and J by 0 bases, 10 bases remained unmatched. CDR3 length: 18 amino acids.

This clonotype was recorded many times. The CDR3 nucleotides are TGTGCCAGCAGCTTAATCAGGTACAATGAGCAGTTCTTC. Protein product: CASSLIRYNEQFF. The rearrangement uses TRBV7-8 and TRBJ2-1; no clear D gene. Trimming cost V 2 bases and J 4 bases, with 6 bases left between them. The CDR3 is made up of 13 amino acids. Germline CDR1 SGHVS, CDR2 FQNEAQ.

This clonotype was counted at least ten times. This chain links TRBV30 with TRBJ2-5; D might be TRBD2 (6 bases). V was clipped by 3 bases and J by 7 bases, with 9 bases between them. Germline CDR1 and CDR2: GTSNPN and SVGIG (reference sequence). The length of the CDR3 is 11 residues. The CDR3: CAWSPGGTQYF. The DNA for the CDR3 is TGTGCCTGGAGCCCCGGGGGGACCCAGTACTTC.

This clonotype was observed at least ten times. The CDR3 loop is CASSLYPSEGAQHF. The CDR3 DNA sequence: TGTGCCAGCAGCTTATATCCAAGCGAAGGGGCCCAGCATTTT. The chain recombines TRBV7-2 with TRBJ1-5, with D tentatively TRBD1 (5 bases). The V end lost 2 bases, the J end lost 11 bases, and 16 bases lay between the germline ends. The CDR3 totals 14 residues. The germline gives CDR1 SGHTA, CDR2 FQGNSA.

There are many counts of this clonotype. The rearrangement joins TRBV12-3 or TRBV12-4 to TRBJ1-6; 9 bases are shared with TRBD1. The CDR3 totals 17 residues. With V trimmed by 2 bases and J by 7 bases, 9 bases remained unmatched. The CDR3 region has the DNA TGTGCCAGCAGTTTAACCGGGACAGGGAACAAGAATTCACCCCTCCACTTT. Translating gives CASSLTGTGNKNSPLHF.

Notes on this clonotype: This may arise from a read error, as a much more abundant clone is one base away. The rearrangement links TRBV2 to TRBJ2-1; no clear D. The CDR3 loop spans 11 amino acids. Germline-derived CDR1 and CDR2 are SNHLY and FYNNEI. The CDR3 nucleotides are TGTTTAGAAGGTAGCTACAATGAGCAGTTCTTC. Amino acids: CLEGSYNEQFF.

This clonotype was recorded many times. This chain connects TRBV7-8 to TRBJ2-3; 13 bases line up with TRBD2. There are 17 residues in the CDR3. Germline V lookup: CDR1 SGHVS, CDR2 FQNEAQ. The CDR3: CGHVRLAGGGRTDTQYF. In DNA, the CDR3 is TGTGGCCACGTCAGACTAGCGGGGGGCGGGAGGACAGATACGCAGTATTTT.

At least ten counts were recorded for this clonotype. This chain connects TRBV7-3 to TRBJ1-5, with 8 bases that match TRBD1. Germline V gene sequence: CDR1 SGHTA, CDR2 FQGTGA. After removal of 3 bases from V and 6 bases from J, the junction contained 1 base not matched to a gene. This CDR3 is 13 amino acids long. The CDR3 loop reads CASSLDRAQPQHF. The CDR3 coding sequence is TGTGCCAGCAGCTTGGACAGGGCTCAGCCCCAGCATTTT.

In its sample, this clonotype was seen many times. V gene TRBV7-2 combines with J gene TRBJ2-7; TRBD1 matches at 12 bases. Germline trimming cut 3 bases from V and 4 bases from J; bases unmatched to any gene: 7. Germline V gene sequence: CDR1 SGHTA, CDR2 FQGNSA. CDR3 size: 16 residues. CDR3 loop: CASSFSGTGGEYEQYF. In DNA form, the CDR3 reads TGTGCCAGCAGCTTCTCCGGGACAGGGGGCGAATACGAGCAGTACTTC.

This clonotype was observed at least ten times. V is TRBV7-2 and J is TRBJ2-3; D ambiguous. The CDR3 consists of 13 residues. Trimming took off 5 bases at V and 9 bases at J, with 15 bases between the two ends. CDR1 is SGHTA and CDR2 is FQGNSA in the germline V gene. The CDR3 spells CASSPAPSGTQYF. The CDR3 nucleotides read TGTGCCAGCAGCCCTGCGCCCTCTGGCACGCAGTATTTT.

The table lists this clonotype with many counts. The genes are TRBV12-3 or TRBV12-4 and TRBJ1-5, with D hard to call. V lost 2 bases, J lost 9 bases, and 8 bases lay in between. The CDR3 is 12 amino acids. The CDR3 DNA sequence: TGTGCCAGCAGTTTAATTCGAGGGCCCCAGCATTTT. Translated, it gives CASSLIRGPQHF.

This clonotype was counted at least ten times. The chain is built from TRBV7-2 and TRBJ1-2; 8 bases fit TRBD1. The CDR3 covers 15 residues. The trim removed 4 bases at V and 2 bases at J, leaving 6 bases unmatched. CDR1 and CDR2 (germline): SGHTA, FQGNSA. The CDR3: CASSSRQGSNYGYTF. CDR3 DNA: TGTGCCAGCAGCTCGCGACAGGGGAGCAACTATGGCTACACCTTC.

This clonotype was recorded at least ten times. V is TRBV7-2 and J is TRBJ1-3; D is undetermined. Per the germline V gene, CDR1 is SGHTA and CDR2 is FQGNSA. This CDR3 is 12 amino acids long. Trimming removed 8 bases from V and 4 bases from J, with 9 bases in between. CDR3 in amino acids: CASGDTGNTIYF. The CDR3 bases are TGTGCCAGCGGAGACACCGGAAACACCATATATTTT.

This clonotype was picked up many times. J is TRBJ2-7 and V is TRBV12-3 or TRBV12-4; D is undetermined. The CDR3 runs to 15 residues. V lost 6 bases to trimming and J lost 0 bases, with 15 bases between them. The CDR3 sequence is CASSSTSILSYEQYF. CDR3 DNA sequence: TGTGCCAGCAGCTCTACAAGTATCCTCTCCTACGAGCAGTACTTC.

This clonotype was detected ten times or more. Germline and junction disagree at one end, which may indicate a read error. The chain has TRBV11-2 and TRBJ1-2; D gene ambiguous. This CDR3 is built from 13 residues. Per germline, CDR1 SGHAT and CDR2 FQNNGV. The CDR3 here is CASSLAGALGYIF. The CDR3 DNA reads TGTGCCAGCAGCTTAGCCGGCGCTTTGGGCTACATCTTC.

In its sample, this clonotype was seen many times. The chain joins TRBV7-2 to TRBJ2-2; D assignment may be TRBD1 or TRBD2 (5 bases each). CDR1 and CDR2 (germline): SGHTA, FQGNSA. The CDR3 loop spans 15 amino acids. V dropped 2 bases and J dropped 3 bases, with 10 bases sitting between them. The CDR3 DNA sequence: TGTGCCAGCAGCTTATCGGGGCCCCACACCGGGGAGCTGTTTTTT. This translates into CASSLSGPHTGELFF.